One sample yielded the 8 T cell receptor beta chains listed below, sequenced in a study of cytomegalovirus exposure and HLA in healthy donors. Only in-frame clones appear in the TCRdb table, and some are missing; sequencing was by immunoSEQ multiplex PCR. Of 59,000 or so clones detected, roughly nine tenths appear once; the ten largest clones hold more than 14%. The sequenced sample consisted of PBMCs. All receptors come from a woman aged 18-29 years in good health and CMV-seronegative.

V usage is TRBV5-4 and J usage is TRBJ1-1, with D possibly matching TRBD1 (6 bases). CDR1 is SGHNT, CDR2 YYREEE, per germline (reference sequence). The CDR3 sequence is 14 residues long. Trimming pared 2 bases from V and 4 bases from J, leaving 12 bases between. The CDR3 is CASSFETGSTEAFF. DNA for the CDR3: TGTGCCAGCAGCTTCGAAACAGGGAGCACTGAAGCTTTCTTT.

The rearrangement links TRBV5-1 to TRBJ2-1, with 9 bases aligning to TRBD2. The CDR3 is 16 residues long. Looked up from germline, CDR1 is SGHRS and CDR2 is YFSETQ. V lost 0 bases to trimming and J lost 5 bases; unmatched junction nucleotides: 6. CDR3 DNA: TGCGCCAGCAGCTTGGAGGTTGCGGGGGGGCACAATGAGCAGTTCTTC. This codes for CASSLEVAGGHNEQFF.

As DNA, the CDR3 is TGTGCCAGCAGCCCAGCCCAAGTGGGCCTGTCCTACAATGAGCAGTTCTTC. Its protein is CASSPAQVGLSYNEQFF. The V gene is TRBV7-9, the J gene TRBJ2-1; D unclear. V lost 5 bases, J lost 1 base, and 18 bases lay in between. Germline lookup yields CDR1 SEHNR and CDR2 FQNEAQ (reference sequence). This CDR3 has 17 residues. The full variable domain, in which reference TRBV7-9 and TRBJ2-1 provide the parts outside the CDR3, is DTGVSQNPRHKITKRGQNVTFRCDPISEHNRLYWYRQTLGQGPEFLTYFQNEAQLEKSRLLSDRFSAERPKGSFSTLEIQRTEQGDSAMYLCASSPAQVGLSYNEQFFGPGTRLTVL.

The gene calls are TRBV2 and TRBJ2-3; D may be TRBD1 (6 bases). CDR1 and CDR2 (germline): SNHLY, FYNNEI. The CDR3 is made up of 13 amino acids. The V gene lost 6 bases and the J gene lost 2 bases, with 9 bases spanning the gap. This chain's CDR3 is CASRTGLTDTQYF. Written as DNA, the CDR3 is TGTGCCAGCAGAACAGGGCTCACAGATACGCAGTATTTT.

The chain couples TRBV5-5 to TRBJ1-2, with D perhaps TRBD1 (5 bases). Germline assignment: CDR1 SGHKS and CDR2 YYEKEE (reference sequence). Between the trimmed V and J ends, which lost 1 base and 4 bases, there was a span of 17 bases. The CDR3 length is 16 residues. The CDR3 loop is CASSLFWATTAYGYTF. DNA of the CDR3: TGTGCCAGCAGCTTGTTTTGGGCCACGACAGCCTATGGCTACACCTTC.

The V gene is TRBV19, the J gene TRBJ2-7, with no clear D. The CDR3 sequence is 13 residues long. The ends were cut back, 0 bases at V and 1 base at J, with 4 bases in the middle. CDR1 and CDR2 from the germline V gene are LNHDA and SQIVND (reference sequence). CDR3 protein: CASSIDSSYEQYF. For the CDR3, the DNA is TGTGCCAGTAGTATAGACAGTTCCTACGAGCAGTACTTC.

The chain combines TRBV6-5 with TRBJ1-5; 9 positions agree with TRBD1. The germline CDR1 and CDR2 sequences are MNHEY and SVGAGI. The V and J ends lost 6 bases and 7 bases, in that order; junction bases with no gene match: 7. This CDR3 has 14 amino acids. Here the CDR3 reads CASRQTGGGQPQHF. In nucleotides, the CDR3 is TGTGCCAGCAGGCAAACAGGGGGCGGACAGCCCCAGCATTTT.

This chain's CDR3 is CASSFQSSNYGYTF. Written as DNA, the CDR3 is TGCGCCAGCAGCTTCCAGTCCTCTAACTATGGCTACACCTTC. V is TRBV5-1 and J is TRBJ1-2; D unclear. The CDR3 totals 14 residues. The germline V gene encodes CDR1 SGHRS and CDR2 YFSETQ. Trimming left V 2 bases short and J 0 bases short, with 8 bases between.